The T cell receptor (beta chain) described here comes from a study of CD8+ T cells in alopecia areata. This sample's treatment: oral pan-JAK inhibitor, 5-10 mg twice daily. The authors extracted RNA and reverse transcribed it into cDNA as the sequencing template. The assay was immunoSEQ multiplex PCR, and TCRdb's table has in-frame clones only and misses some. Among about 120,000 clones, 53% were seen once, and the ten largest hold roughly 0.5%. Looked up from germline, CDR1 is MGHRA and CDR2 is YSYEKL. This CDR3 spans 17 amino acids. With V trimmed by 4 bases and J by 4 bases, 14 bases remained unmatched.

The TCR was taken from a human donor with alopecia areata. V and J are TRBV4-1 and TRBJ1-1, with 8 positions matching TRBD1. Sample: CD4+ T cells sorted from blood, taken at week 4, from a patient treated with tofacitinib. CDR3 nucleotide sequence: TGCGCCAGCAGCCCTGGACAGGGTGGGAGAAGGGGCACTGAAGCTTTCTTT. Residues: CASSPGQGGRRGTEAFF.